These 16 T cell receptor beta chains were all obtained from the same sample, sequenced in a study of shared clonotypes between healthy human individuals. CD45RO-negative CD8 cells positively selected for CCR7 made up the naive population, which excluded terminally differentiated effector memory CD45RA+ cells. The table came from immunoSEQ multiplex PCR; TCRdb's copy has only in-frame clones and leaves some out. Here the sample spans around 580,000 clones, roughly 98% being singletons. Specimen: naive CD8+ T cells sorted from blood. These receptors came from a man aged 30 to 39 in good health.

The rearrangement uses TRBV7-9 and TRBJ2-7, with no clear D. The CDR3 has 14 amino acids. Trimming left V 2 bases short and J 5 bases short, with 13 bases between. Germline-derived CDR1 and CDR2 are SEHNR and FQNEAQ (reference sequence). CDR3 coding DNA: TGTGCCAGCAGCTTATTAACGGGTGCAGACGAGCAGTACTTC. As protein: CASSLLTGADEQYF.

The rearrangement uses TRBV6-5 and TRBJ2-7, with 7 bases aligning to TRBD1. This CDR3 is 14 amino acids long. Looked up from germline, CDR1 is MNHEY and CDR2 is SVGAGI. V lost 6 bases and J lost 1; bases outside the gene matches: 6. CDR3 nucleotide sequence: TGTGCCAGCAGCCTCGGGACAGCTTCCTACGAGCAGTACTTC. It specifies CASSLGTASYEQYF.

V usage is TRBV19 and J usage is TRBJ1-3, with 9 bases matching TRBD1. CDR1 is LNHDA and CDR2 is SQIVND in the germline V gene (reference sequence). J gave up 4 bases and V 3 bases, and 16 bases lay outside the gene matches. CDR3 size: 19 residues. CDR3 sequence: CASSMSRDRATIRGNTIYF. CDR3 DNA: TGTGCCAGTAGTATGAGTCGGGACAGGGCTACGATACGAGGAAACACCATATATTTT.

The rearrangement links TRBV6-5 to TRBJ2-3; D might be TRBD1 (6 bases). The germline V and J ends were trimmed by 9 bases and 0 bases, with 13 bases remaining between them. The CDR3 sequence is 14 residues long. CDR1 is MNHEY and CDR2 is SVGAGI in the germline V gene. In DNA, the CDR3 is TGTGCCAGTTCGCACAGGGTTAGCACAGATACGCAGTATTTT. Protein sequence: CASSHRVSTDTQYF.

CDR3 region: CASSFPQYEQYF. CDR3 nucleotides: TGTGCCAGCTCCTTCCCCCAATACGAGCAGTACTTC. The V call is TRBV7-9, the J call TRBJ2-7; D remains ambiguous. Germline-derived CDR1 and CDR2 are SEHNR and FQNEAQ (reference sequence). The germline V and J ends were trimmed by 8 bases and 4 bases, with 12 bases remaining between them. The CDR3 totals 12 residues.

The chain carries TRBV7-9 and TRBJ2-1; 10 nucleotides align to TRBD2. The CDR3 contains 14 residues. Germline assignment: CDR1 SEHNR and CDR2 FQNEAQ (reference sequence). After removal of 4 bases from V and 7 bases from J, the junction contained 4 bases not matched to a gene. In DNA form, the CDR3 reads TGTGCCAGCAGCTGGACTAGCGGTAGAAATGAGCAGTTCTTC. Amino acids: CASSWTSGRNEQFF.

The V call is TRBV10-1, the J call TRBJ2-1; D not resolved. Germline lookup yields CDR1 WNHNN and CDR2 SYGVQD (reference sequence). V lost 3 bases to trimming and J lost 7 bases, with 10 bases between them. The CDR3 totals 13 residues. In DNA, the CDR3 is TGCGCCAGCAGTGACCCTTCCAAGAATGAGCAGTTCTTC. It yields the protein CASSDPSKNEQFF.

The gene calls are TRBV5-1 and TRBJ2-2; D is perhaps TRBD2 (6 bases). CDR3 length: 16 residues. Germline V gene data show CDR1 as SGHRS and CDR2 as YFSETQ. V was shortened by 4 bases and J by 4 bases, with 17 bases between the two germline ends. CDR3 nucleotide sequence: TGCGCCAGCAGCGCGGGACTCGTCAGGATCACCGGGGAGCTGTTTTTT. Its protein is CASSAGLVRITGELFF.

J is TRBJ1-1 and V is TRBV9; the D is unclear. CDR1 is SGDLS and CDR2 is YYNGEE in the germline V gene. This CDR3 spans 14 amino acids. Deletions cut 6 bases from V and 7 bases from J, with 19 bases between. The CDR3 nucleotides read TGTGCCAGCACCTCACCGGGGAGGGCGGATGAAGCTTTCTTT. Protein product: CASTSPGRADEAFF.

This chain uses TRBV6-5 with TRBJ2-7; D ambiguous. CDR1 MNHEY and CDR2 SVGAGI come from the germline V gene. Trimming shortened V by 2 bases and J by 2 bases, and 13 bases separated the two germline ends. There are 15 residues in the CDR3. The CDR3 loop reads CASSYPTDYTYEQYF. The CDR3 DNA follows: TGTGCCAGCAGTTACCCCACCGATTACACCTACGAGCAGTACTTC.

The chain employs TRBV7-2 and TRBJ2-7; D might be TRBD2 (5 bases). Germline CDR1 and CDR2: SGHTA and FQGNSA. This CDR3 comprises 14 residues. Deletions cut 5 bases from V and 2 bases from J, with 13 bases between. In DNA, the CDR3 is TGTGCCAGCAGCCCACCGGGGTTCGCCTACGAGCAGTACTTC. As protein: CASSPPGFAYEQYF.

The chain is built from TRBV6-1 and TRBJ1-2; D is perhaps TRBD1 (5 bases). The CDR3 covers 14 residues. Per germline, CDR1 MNHNS and CDR2 SASEGT. V lost 2 bases to trimming and J lost 4 bases, with 11 bases between them. The CDR3 protein is CASSESAGLYGYTF. The CDR3 nucleotides read TGTGCCAGCAGTGAATCGGCGGGACTCTATGGCTACACCTTC.

The chain is built from TRBV6-1 and TRBJ2-1, with D tentatively TRBD2 (5 bases). Germline V gene sequence: CDR1 MNHNS, CDR2 SASEGT. V dropped 8 bases and J dropped 4 bases, with 18 bases sitting between them. The CDR3 loop spans 15 amino acids. The CDR3 here is CASRRRAAEYNEQFF. The CDR3 DNA follows: TGTGCCAGCCGGCGAAGGGCAGCGGAGTACAATGAGCAGTTCTTC.

The chain carries TRBV9 and TRBJ2-1; 11 positions match TRBD2. CDR3 length: 17 amino acids. Germline CDR1 reads SGDLS; CDR2 reads YYNGEE. The ends lost 3 bases at V and 4 bases at J; junction bases unmatched: 9. Written as DNA, the CDR3 is TGTGCCAGCAGCGGCGCGGGTAGCGGGAGGGGTTACAATGAGCAGTTCTTC. Encoded protein: CASSGAGSGRGYNEQFF.

In DNA form, the CDR3 reads TGTGCCAGCAGTCCAAACTCCTACGAGCAGTACTTC. Translated, it gives CASSPNSYEQYF. The V and J genes are TRBV27 and TRBJ2-7; D is unclear. Germline-derived CDR1 and CDR2 are MNHEY and SMNVEV (reference sequence). Trimming removed 5 bases at V and 0 bases at J, with 5 bases between. This CDR3 comprises 12 residues.

J is TRBJ1-5 and V is TRBV4-1; 8 bases are a match to TRBD1. Unmatched junction bases numbered 6, after V lost 2 bases and J lost 6 bases. Germline V lookup: CDR1 MGHRA, CDR2 YSYEKL. CDR3 length: 15 amino acids. CDR3 in amino acids: CASSQLGQGFQPQHF. CDR3 in DNA: TGCGCCAGCAGCCAACTAGGACAGGGATTTCAGCCCCAGCATTTT.